This T cell receptor beta chain was found in a study of blood T cell repertoires in COVID-19. Study-level background: T cells, B-cell-depleted T cells, or PBMCs provided the cDNA or gDNA that served as material.

In the study's own analysis: The authors estimated nucleated cell counts from reference gene primer amplification. The table came from immunoSEQ multiplex PCR; TCRdb's copy has only in-frame clones and leaves some out. V and J calls and clone size come straight from that table; D and trimming were deduced from the DNA. The repertoire holds 200,000 to 300,000 clones, with about 80% as singletons. The CDR3 has 13 amino acids. Per germline, CDR1 SGDLS and CDR2 YYNGEE. The ends were cut back, 4 bases at V and 4 bases at J, with 11 bases in the middle. The rearrangement links TRBV9 to TRBJ1-2; possibly TRBD1 for D (5 bases). The clonotype comes from a woman of 80 years or more with acute or convalescent COVID-19. The material sequenced was peripheral blood. CDR3 loop: CASSLRQFYGYTF. As DNA, the CDR3 is TGTGCCAGCAGCCTTAGACAGTTCTATGGCTACACCTTC.